These 11 T cell receptor beta chains originate from one sample sequenced in a study of blood T cells in healthy people across ages. A second roughly 7 to 12 cycle PCR used barcoded and J-beta primers. Using its own MiXCR run on the 5' RACE reads, TCRdb lists one record per CDR3 protein. The data show about 1 million distinct CDR3 sequences, 40% to 55% seen once. The sequenced sample consisted of blood. These receptors came from a woman aged 55-75 years in good health.

The chain is built from TRBV7-6 and TRBJ1-4; TRBD1 agrees at 10 bases. Germline trimming cut 2 bases from V and 8 bases from J; bases unmatched to any gene: 5. The CDR3 has 15 residues. Germline V gives CDR1 SGHVS, CDR2 FNYEAQ. CDR3 DNA: TGTGCCAGCAGCTTAAGGACAGGGGGGTTCGAAAAACTGTTTTTT. This encodes CASSLRTGGFEKLFF.

This clonotype was counted a few times. The rearrangement links TRBV2 to TRBJ2-5; no firm D call. Trimming shortened V by 5 bases and J by 1 base, and 8 bases separated the two germline ends. The germline gives CDR1 SNHLY, CDR2 FYNNEI. There are 13 residues in the CDR3. As DNA, the CDR3 is TGTGCCAGCAGTTCATGGTCCCAAGAGACCCAGTACTTC. This codes for CASSSWSQETQYF.

This clonotype was seen more than once but under ten times. The CDR3 is CASSGRGGETQYF. CDR3 bases: TGTGCCAGCTCGGGCAGGGGCGGAGAGACCCAGTACTTC. This chain links TRBV12-3 or TRBV12-4 with TRBJ2-5; TRBD1 is a possible D gene (6 bases). CDR3 size: 13 residues. The germline V and J ends were trimmed by 8 bases and 4 bases, with 14 bases remaining between them.

This sequence joins TRBV27 and TRBJ1-6; 8 bases fit TRBD1. The CDR3 spans 15 residues. The germline CDR1 and CDR2 sequences are MNHEY and SMNVEV (reference sequence). Trimming cost V 5 bases and J 8 bases; bases outside gene matches: 8. CDR3 region: CASSPQGGVYSPLHF. DNA of the CDR3: TGTGCCAGCAGTCCACAGGGGGGGGTATATTCACCCCTCCACTTT.

The chain joins TRBV20-1 to TRBJ2-1; a possible D gene is TRBD2 (6 bases). CDR1 and CDR2 from the germline V gene are DFQATT and SNEGSKA (reference sequence). The CDR3 runs 13 residues. Trimming left V 6 bases short and J 5 bases short, with 14 bases between. The CDR3 loop reads CSAQGLRHNEQFF. The CDR3 bases are TGCAGTGCCCAGGGACTCAGGCACAATGAGCAGTTCTTC.

The chain joins TRBV24-1 to TRBJ1-5; D remains ambiguous. The germline CDR1 and CDR2 sequences are KGHDR and SFDVKD. V was clipped by 5 bases and J by 3 bases, with 7 bases between them. This CDR3 has 13 residues. CDR3 in DNA: TGTGCCACCAGTGCAGTTGACAATCAGCCCCAGCATTTT. Translated: CATSAVDNQPQHF.

V and J are TRBV2 and TRBJ2-1, with D perhaps matching TRBD2 (6 bases). The CDR3 spans 14 residues. The germline V and J ends were trimmed by 7 bases and 4 bases, with 14 bases remaining between them. Germline V lookup: CDR1 SNHLY, CDR2 FYNNEI. As DNA, the CDR3 is TGTGCCAGCACGCCGGGGGACTCGTACAATGAGCAGTTCTTC. As protein: CASTPGDSYNEQFF.

V gene TRBV20-1 combines with J gene TRBJ2-7; D may be TRBD2 (5 bases). The J call may be incorrect, as the DNA end agrees better with TRBJ2-5. Germline values: CDR1 DFQATT, CDR2 SNEGSKA (reference sequence). The CDR3 is made up of 11 amino acids. The CDR3 coding sequence is TGCAGTGGTCGGGGCCAAGAGACCCAGTACTTC. Its protein product is CSGRGQETQYF.

V and J are TRBV24-1 and TRBJ2-5, with a weak D call TRBD1 (5 bases). Trimming took off 5 bases at V and 5 bases at J, with 20 bases between the two ends. The CDR3 consists of 16 residues. CDR1 and CDR2 from the germline V gene are KGHDR and SFDVKD. The CDR3 DNA reads TGTGCCACCAGTGGGGGCCGGTCGTCTATTATCGAGACCCAGTACTTC. Its translation is CATSGGRSSIIETQYF.

V usage is TRBV12-3 or TRBV12-4 and J usage is TRBJ2-3; the match to TRBD2 covers 7 bases. This CDR3 contains 13 residues. The J segment lost 4 bases and the V segment lost 6 bases, leaving 4 bases of the junction unmatched. CDR3 amino acids: CASRGTNPDTQYF. The CDR3 nucleotides read TGTGCCAGCAGGGGGACTAACCCAGATACGCAGTATTTT.

The chain is built from TRBV20-1 and TRBJ2-3, with 7 bases identical to TRBD1. The CDR3 totals 16 residues. V lost 2 bases to trimming and J lost 2 bases; unmatched junction nucleotides: 10. Germline CDR1 is DFQATT and CDR2 is SNEGSKA (reference sequence). CDR3 in amino acids: CSARIPRQGYTDTQYF. CDR3 nucleotide sequence: TGCAGTGCTAGAATCCCCCGACAGGGCTACACAGATACGCAGTATTTT.